Below, 28 T cell receptor beta chains from the same sample are listed, as sequenced in a study of T-cell reconstitution after alpha-beta-depleted transplantation in children. During its preparation, the TCRbeta library received unique molecular identifiers. TCRdb reprocessed the PCR reads via MiXCR and lists one record per CDR3 protein. The repertoire holds 480,000 or so distinct CDR3 sequences, more than 9% seen once, with 2% in the top ten. This material consisted of PBMCs, taken before TCRalphabeta/CD19-depleted stem cell transplant. The origin of the receptors is a child aged 2 to 15 with inherited bone marrow failure, due to receive a stem cell transplant.

This clonotype was seen repeatedly, ten times or more. V usage is TRBV3-1 and J usage is TRBJ2-3; D is tentatively TRBD1 or TRBD2 (5 bases each). This CDR3 comprises 15 residues. Between the trimmed V and J ends, which lost 1 base and 2 bases, there was a span of 10 bases. The germline gives CDR1 LGHDT, CDR2 YNNKEL (reference sequence). The CDR3 DNA follows: TGTGCCAGCAGCCAAGTGACAGACTACACAGATACGCAGTATTTT. It yields the protein CASSQVTDYTDTQYF.

This clonotype was seen many times. CDR3 protein: CASSLAARTRGNTIYF. DNA of the CDR3: TGTGCCAGCAGCTTAGCTGCGAGGACGCGAGGAAACACCATATATTTT. The chain employs TRBV7-2 and TRBJ1-3; D is uncertain. Trimming left V 0 bases short and J 4 bases short, with 13 bases between. Germline CDR1 reads SGHTA; CDR2 reads FQGNSA. The CDR3 is made up of 16 amino acids.

This clonotype was observed many times. The CDR3 loop is CASSTSHGDALETQYF. CDR3 sequence (DNA): TGTGCCAGCAGTACCTCCCACGGGGACGCCCTGGAGACCCAGTACTTC. V and J are TRBV6-5 and TRBJ2-5; D tentatively reads TRBD1 or TRBD2 (5 bases each). Trimming shortened V by 5 bases and J by 5 bases, and 21 bases separated the two germline ends. The CDR3 has 16 amino acids. Looked up from germline, CDR1 is MNHEY and CDR2 is SVGAGI.

This clonotype was counted many times. V usage is TRBV5-1 and J usage is TRBJ2-2, with 10 nucleotides matching TRBD2. The CDR3 contains 16 residues. The germline V gene encodes CDR1 SGHRS and CDR2 YFSETQ. V lost 0 bases, J lost 7 bases, and 6 bases stayed unmatched. CDR3 nucleotides: TGCGCCAGCAGCTTGGGCCTAGCGGGAGCGATCGGGGAGCTGTTTTTT. It translates to CASSLGLAGAIGELFF. Based on the CDR3 plus reference TRBV5-1 and TRBJ2-2, the full variable domain is KAGVTQTPRYLIKTRGQQVTLSCSPISGHRSVSWYQQTPGQGLQFLFEYFSETQRNKGNFPGRFSGRQFSNSRSEMNVSTLELGDSALYLCASSLGLAGAIGELFFGEGSRLTVL.

The sample holds many counts of this clonotype. This sequence joins TRBV4-3 and TRBJ2-7; a possible D gene is TRBD1 (6 bases). Germline V CDR1 and CDR2: LGHNA, YSLEER. Deletions cut 2 bases from V and 3 bases from J, with 17 bases between. CDR3 length equals 16 residues. CDR3 amino acids: CASSQQFPSRGYEQYF. In DNA, the CDR3 is TGCGCCAGCAGCCAACAATTCCCTTCCAGGGGCTACGAGCAGTACTTC.

This clonotype occurred many times. The chain recombines TRBV6-1 with TRBJ2-7, with D unresolved. V gave up 6 bases and J gave up 2 bases, with 14 bases separating them. The CDR3 length is 14 residues. The germline V gene has CDR1 MNHNS and CDR2 SASEGT. The CDR3 here is CASSTSPGPYEQYF. The CDR3 DNA reads as TGTGCCAGCAGCACCTCCCCGGGCCCCTACGAGCAGTACTTC.

Ten or more counts support this clonotype. This chain links TRBV28 with TRBJ2-1; D might be TRBD1 or TRBD2, each matching 5 bases. This CDR3 spans 11 amino acids. V was pared by 3 bases and J by 10 bases, with 7 bases between. Germline values: CDR1 MDHEN, CDR2 SYDVKM. This CDR3 reads CASSFWGEQFF. The CDR3, as DNA: TGTGCCAGCAGTTTTTGGGGGGAGCAGTTCTTC.

This clonotype was observed at least ten times. The chain uses TRBV20-1 and TRBJ2-3, with 10 bases identical to TRBD2. The CDR3 runs 20 residues. Germline CDR1 DFQATT, CDR2 SNEGSKA (reference sequence). V shed 1 base and J 0 bases; nucleotides not matched to a gene: 16. The CDR3: CSARGRVLAGVRTSTDTQYF. As DNA, the CDR3 is TGCAGTGCTAGAGGTCGCGTCCTAGCGGGAGTGAGGACTAGCACAGATACGCAGTATTTT.

In this sample, this clonotype turned up many times. The chain couples TRBV27 to TRBJ2-5; no firm D call. Germline V lookup: CDR1 MNHEY, CDR2 SMNVEV (reference sequence). The CDR3 consists of 14 residues. The V end lost 5 bases, the J end lost 2 bases, and 12 bases lay between the germline ends. The CDR3 DNA is TGTGCCAGCAGTATCCTTTCCGGACAAGAGACCCAGTACTTC. It is translated as CASSILSGQETQYF.

This clonotype was seen at least ten times. The V call is TRBV7-9, the J call TRBJ2-2; 8 positions match TRBD1. This CDR3 is 15 amino acids long. The germline gives CDR1 SEHNR, CDR2 FQNEAQ (reference sequence). Trimming at V came to 4 bases and at J to 3 bases, leaving 4 bases not matched to a gene. CDR3 DNA sequence: TGTGCCAGCAGCTCGCAGGGGGCTGACACCGGGGAGCTGTTTTTT. It translates to CASSSQGADTGELFF.

This clonotype was seen repeatedly, ten times or more. This chain joins TRBV4-3 and TRBJ1-2; no reliable D call. Germline CDR1 reads LGHNA; CDR2 reads YSLEER. V lost 0 bases and J lost 4, with 12 bases in between. The CDR3 runs to 15 residues. The CDR3 protein is CASSQDPQPVYGYTF. As DNA, the CDR3 is TGCGCCAGCAGCCAAGATCCCCAACCGGTCTATGGCTACACCTTC.

This clonotype was seen at least ten times. The chain is built from TRBV4-3 and TRBJ2-3; TRBD2 matches 10 bases. Germline CDR1 reads LGHNA; CDR2 reads YSLEER. The CDR3 covers 17 residues. J lost 2 bases, V lost 0 bases, and 5 bases had no gene match. The CDR3: CASSQELAGPHTDTQYF. DNA for the CDR3: TGCGCCAGCAGCCAAGAACTAGCGGGACCGCACACAGATACGCAGTATTTT.

With regard to this clonotype: Being one base from a much bigger clone, this may be a read error. The gene calls are TRBV20-1 and TRBJ2-3; the match to TRBD2 covers 7 bases. Per germline, CDR1 DFQATT and CDR2 SNEGSKA (reference sequence). Trimming cost V 4 bases and J 1 base; bases outside gene matches: 5. The CDR3 runs to 14 residues. The CDR3 here is CSATSGAGTDTQYF. The CDR3 DNA reads TGCAGTGCTACCAGCGGGGCTGGCACAGATACGCAGTATTTT.

This clonotype was counted ten times or more. V usage is TRBV4-1 and J usage is TRBJ1-1, with D possibly being TRBD1 (5 bases). CDR1 and CDR2 (germline): MGHRA, YSYEKL. CDR3 length: 12 amino acids. Trimming shortened V by 2 bases and J by 7 bases, and 8 bases separated the two germline ends. The DNA of the CDR3 is TGCGCCAGCAGCCAACCCGGACATGAAGCTTTCTTT. Translating it yields CASSQPGHEAFF.

This clonotype has at least ten counts. The chain is built from TRBV27 and TRBJ2-7; D gene ambiguous. Looked up from germline, CDR1 is MNHEY and CDR2 is SMNVEV (reference sequence). Trimming shortened V by 0 bases and J by 6 bases, and 12 bases separated the two germline ends. CDR3 size: 14 residues. The DNA for the CDR3 is TGTGCCAGCAGTTTATCAAACAGCCAGCGCGAGCAGTACTTC. The encoded protein is CASSLSNSQREQYF.

With regard to this clonotype: A much larger clonotype is one base distant, so this may be a read error. This rearrangement joins TRBV27 to TRBJ2-1, with no clear D. The CDR3 loop spans 12 amino acids. Germline-derived CDR1 and CDR2 are MNHEY and SMNVEV (reference sequence). CDR3 protein: CTSSLYNNEQFF. DNA of the CDR3: TGTACCAGCAGTTTATATAACAATGAGCAGTTCTTC.

The table lists this clonotype with many counts. The rearrangement uses TRBV6-2 or TRBV6-3 and TRBJ2-2, with 9 bases lining up with TRBD2. This CDR3 comprises 16 residues. Germline lookup yields CDR1 MNHEY and CDR2 SVGEGT. The trim removed 5 bases at V and 2 bases at J, leaving 6 bases unmatched. The chain's CDR3 is CASSPRLAANTGELFF. The CDR3 DNA reads TGTGCCAGCAGTCCTAGACTAGCGGCTAACACCGGGGAGCTGTTTTTT.

Many counts were recorded for this clonotype. The chain employs TRBV4-3 and TRBJ2-3; no definite D call. Trimming left V 0 bases short and J 0 bases short, with 16 bases between. The germline gives CDR1 LGHNA, CDR2 YSLEER. CDR3 size: 18 residues. This CDR3 reads CASSQEITQLPSTDTQYF. The CDR3 DNA sequence: TGCGCCAGCAGCCAAGAAATCACACAATTACCTAGCACAGATACGCAGTATTTT.

This clonotype was detected ten times or more. The DNA for the CDR3 is TGCGCCAGCAGCTTGGTTTCAGGGGGGCTTTCTGAAGCTTTCTTT. Translation gives CASSLVSGGLSEAFF. The J gene is TRBJ1-1, the V gene TRBV5-1, with 7 positions matching TRBD1. Trimming cost V 0 bases and J 6 bases; bases outside gene matches: 8. The CDR3 contains 15 residues. The V gene's germline CDR1 is SGHRS and CDR2 YFSETQ.

This clonotype showed up many times. CDR3 sequence: CASSYSRQGLGETQYF. The CDR3 DNA is TGTGCCAGCAGTTACTCCAGACAGGGTTTGGGGGAGACCCAGTACTTC. The chain combines TRBV6-5 with TRBJ2-5; TRBD1 agrees at 7 bases. CDR1 and CDR2 (germline): MNHEY, SVGAGI. The CDR3 is made up of 16 amino acids. The ends lost 0 bases at V and 5 bases at J; junction bases unmatched: 9.

This clonotype was seen repeatedly, ten times or more. This chain uses TRBV5-1 with TRBJ2-1; 14 bases are a match to TRBD2. Unmatched junction bases numbered 4, after V lost 0 bases and J lost 8 bases. The CDR3 contains 16 residues. Germline V gene sequence: CDR1 SGHRS, CDR2 YFSETQ. In DNA form, the CDR3 reads TGCGCCAGCAGCTTGGGGCCGGGACTAGCGGGAGATGAGCAGTTCTTC. It translates to CASSLGPGLAGDEQFF.

This clonotype occurred many times. V and J are TRBV7-2 and TRBJ2-3, with TRBD2 matching over 7 bases. The germline CDR1 and CDR2 sequences are SGHTA and FQGNSA. With 4 bases clipped from V and 2 bases from J, the junction kept 9 bases outside the gene matches. This CDR3 contains 16 residues. CDR3 DNA sequence: TGTGCCAGCAGCTCCCATAGCGGGCGACTCACAGATACGCAGTATTTT. It is translated as CASSSHSGRLTDTQYF.

This clonotype was seen more than once but under ten times. At one boundary the junction diverges from the germline segment, which might be a read error. V gene TRBV7-2 combines with J gene TRBJ2-5, with D perhaps TRBD1 or TRBD2 (6 bases each). The CDR3 consists of 14 residues. Germline CDR1 is SGHTA and CDR2 is FQGNSA. CDR3 in DNA: TGTGTCAGCAAAGGTCGGGGGCGAGGAGAGACCCAGTACTTC. Amino acid sequence: CVSKGRGRGETQYF.

This clonotype was counted many times. This chain connects TRBV6-2 or TRBV6-3 to TRBJ1-5; possible D gene TRBD1, 6 bases. This CDR3 is 16 amino acids long. CDR1 and CDR2 from the germline V gene are MNHEY and SVGEGT. Trimming removed 2 bases at V and 5 bases at J, with 16 bases between. CDR3 coding DNA: TGTGCCAGCAGTTACCCAGCCGGGGGCGGCGATCAGCCCCAGCATTTT. This gives the protein CASSYPAGGGDQPQHF.

The chain uses TRBV29-1 and TRBJ2-4; D possibly corresponds to TRBD1 (6 bases). This CDR3 is built from 13 residues. The V gene's germline CDR1 is SQVTM and CDR2 ANQGSEA. Between the trimmed V and J ends, which lost 3 bases and 8 bases, there was a span of 14 bases. CDR3 sequence (DNA): TGCAGCGTTGACAGGACAGCGGAGGACATTCAGTACTTC. Amino acid sequence: CSVDRTAEDIQYF.

This clonotype was counted ten times or more. The chain joins TRBV12-3 or TRBV12-4 to TRBJ2-5; 13 positions agree with TRBD2. There are 14 residues in the CDR3. The J segment lost 4 bases and the V segment lost 5 bases, leaving 1 base of the junction unmatched. The CDR3 protein is CASSGTSGTETQYF. The CDR3 DNA sequence: TGTGCCAGCAGTGGGACTAGCGGGACAGAGACCCAGTACTTC.

Ten or more counts support this clonotype. The V and J genes are TRBV29-1 and TRBJ2-1; 7 nucleotides match TRBD2. The CDR3 has 16 amino acids. The junction had 15 bases not matched to a gene; V was cut back by 3 bases and J by 7 bases. Germline assignment: CDR1 SQVTM and CDR2 ANQGSEA. CDR3 sequence (DNA): TGCAGCGTTGAGCGACTATTGGGGGAGGGCCAAAATGAGCAGTTCTTC. Translation: CSVERLLGEGQNEQFF.

V usage is TRBV18 and J usage is TRBJ2-1, with 9 bases fitting TRBD1. Germline CDR1 reads KGHSH; CDR2 reads LQKENI. The V segment lost 4 bases and the J segment 7 bases; nucleotides outside the gene matches: 8. The CDR3 length is 15 residues. The CDR3 sequence: CASSLRDRVVNEQFF. Written as DNA, the CDR3 is TGTGCCAGCTCACTCCGGGACAGGGTAGTGAATGAGCAGTTCTTC.